This T cell receptor beta chain originates from a study of memory CD4+ T cells and cytomegalovirus serostatus. Data came from immunoSEQ multiplex PCR; TCRdb stores just in-frame clones and leaves some out. This table has about 44,000 clones, 79% appearing once. Single viable CD3+CD4+CD8-CD45RO+ cells were sorted as the memory CD4+ T cells. The V and J ends lost 3 bases and 1 base respectively, with 13 bases between them. This CDR3 comprises 16 residues. Germline V gene data show CDR1 as SGDLS and CDR2 as YYNGEE. The origin of this receptor is an adult in good health and CMV-seronegative. This sequence joins TRBV9 and TRBJ2-2; D is unresolved. What was sequenced was memory CD4+ T cells from blood. This CDR3 reads CASSAGRIQNTGELFF. For the CDR3, the DNA is TGTGCCAGCAGCGCGGGTAGGATCCAGAACACCGGGGAGCTGTTTTTT.